The 31 T cell receptor beta chains below all came from one sample that was sequenced in a study of cytomegalovirus exposure and HLA in healthy donors. Researchers ran the PCR with 60 Vbeta and 13 Jbeta primers. TCRdb's copy holds only in-frame clones and misses some; the assay was immunoSEQ multiplex PCR. This sample carries fewer than 350,000 clones, 70% to 90% of them seen once, and the ten largest clones take about 2.5%. The sample taken for sequencing was PBMCs. These receptors all come from a woman between 18 and 30 years old in good health and CMV-seronegative.

The chain recombines TRBV6-5 with TRBJ1-2, with 7 bases fitting TRBD1. Germline-derived CDR1 and CDR2 are MNHEY and SVGAGI. The V segment lost 8 bases and the J segment 13 bases; nucleotides outside the gene matches: 22. The CDR3 covers 15 residues. This chain's CDR3 is CASGLTRDSVGIITF. Here the CDR3 DNA reads TGTGCCAGCGGCCTCACCCGGGACAGCGTGGGAATAATCACCTTC.

The chain links TRBV9 to TRBJ1-2; a weak D match, TRBD1 (5 bases). Trimming removed 0 bases at V and 7 bases at J, with 13 bases between. This CDR3 has 14 amino acids. Germline values: CDR1 SGDLS, CDR2 YYNGEE. CDR3: CASSVGSGSVGYTF. In DNA, the CDR3 is TGTGCCAGCAGCGTAGGATCAGGGTCGGTTGGCTACACCTTC.

The rearrangement links TRBV2 to TRBJ2-7; D is undetermined. Trimming stripped 0 bases from V and 3 bases from J, with 6 bases between. CDR1 SNHLY and CDR2 FYNNEI come from the germline V gene. The CDR3 extends over 13 amino acids. The CDR3 coding sequence is TGTGCCAGCAGTGAAGCGTTCCGCTACGAGCAGTACTTC. Its protein product is CASSEAFRYEQYF.

The chain is built from TRBV4-1 and TRBJ2-6; a possible D gene is TRBD1 (6 bases). The CDR3 runs 16 residues. CDR1 MGHRA and CDR2 YSYEKL come from the germline V gene. Trimming left V 4 bases short and J 4 bases short, with 14 bases between. CDR3 residues: CASSLKSTGGANVLTF. The DNA of the CDR3 is TGCGCCAGCAGCCTAAAATCCACAGGGGGGGCCAACGTCCTGACTTTC.

The chain joins TRBV6-1 to TRBJ1-1; a weak D match, TRBD1 (5 bases). This CDR3 is built from 12 residues. V lost 6 bases and J 10 bases, leaving 15 bases between the germline ends. Germline V gives CDR1 MNHNS, CDR2 SASEGT. Here the CDR3 DNA reads TGTGCCAGCAGATTATTTCAGGGATTAGCTTTCTTT. Protein product: CASRLFQGLAFF.

The rearrangement joins TRBV6-5 to TRBJ1-1, with 8 positions matching TRBD1. Germline CDR1 reads MNHEY; CDR2 reads SVGAGI. V was clipped by 4 bases and J by 4 bases; unmatched bases: 5. The CDR3 is made up of 14 amino acids. CDR3 sequence: CASSFGQGGTEAFF. DNA of the CDR3: TGTGCCAGCAGTTTCGGACAGGGAGGCACTGAAGCTTTCTTT.

The chain carries TRBV5-6 and TRBJ2-1; D unclear. The V end was cut by 2 bases, the J end by 8 bases, with 17 bases between. This CDR3 comprises 15 residues. Germline V CDR1 and CDR2: SGHDT, YYEEEE. The CDR3 DNA is TGTGCCAGCAGCTTACGCCAGGCACATTTCGATGAGCAGTTCTTC. Translated, it gives CASSLRQAHFDEQFF.

The chain links TRBV15 to TRBJ1-4; TRBD1 matches 12 bases. Trimming at V came to 3 bases and at J to 8 bases, leaving 10 bases not matched to a gene. The CDR3 has 17 residues. In germline, CDR1 is LNHNV, CDR2 YYDKDF (reference sequence). This chain's CDR3 is CATSRLGTGGVREKLFF. For the CDR3, the DNA is TGTGCCACCAGCAGGCTCGGGACAGGGGGCGTACGGGAAAAACTGTTTTTT.

The chain combines TRBV10-3 with TRBJ1-1; no definite D call. CDR1 ENHRY and CDR2 SYGVKD come from the germline V gene. The CDR3 length is 16 residues. V was shortened by 4 bases and J by 0 bases, with 15 bases between the two germline ends. CDR3 region: CAISAVTVYMNTEAFF. CDR3 DNA: TGTGCCATCAGTGCAGTAACAGTTTACATGAACACTGAAGCTTTCTTT.

The CDR3: CASSPNVRQNGYTF. The CDR3 DNA follows: TGCGCCAGCAGCCCAAACGTTCGACAGAATGGCTACACCTTC. The chain links TRBV5-1 to TRBJ1-2; D might be TRBD1 (5 bases). Germline assignment: CDR1 SGHRS and CDR2 YFSETQ. V was cut by 4 bases and J by 6 bases, with 16 bases left in between. This CDR3 has 14 amino acids.

The chain has TRBV13 and TRBJ1-1; D uncertain. The CDR3 covers 13 residues. Trimming left V 8 bases short and J 0 bases short, with 10 bases between. Germline CDR1 and CDR2: PRHDT and FYEKMQ (reference sequence). The CDR3 loop reads CASYRVMNTEAFF. CDR3 sequence (DNA): TGTGCCAGCTATCGGGTAATGAACACTGAAGCTTTCTTT.

The chain joins TRBV2 to TRBJ2-1; D is perhaps TRBD2 (6 bases). The V gene's germline CDR1 is SNHLY and CDR2 FYNNEI. This CDR3 comprises 10 residues. Deletions cut 9 bases from V and 8 bases from J, with 8 bases between. CDR3 in DNA: TGTGCCAGAGGAGGGGATGAGCAGTTCTTC. Encoded protein: CARGGDEQFF.

The chain carries TRBV4-2 and TRBJ2-7; 7 positions agree with TRBD2. The CDR3 is 15 amino acids. Germline V gene sequence: CDR1 LGHNA, CDR2 YNFKEQ. Trimming took 1 base from V and 2 from J; bases not matched to a gene: 5. This chain's CDR3 is CASSQVTGGAYEQYF. As DNA, the CDR3 is TGTGCCAGCAGCCAAGTGACGGGGGGAGCCTACGAGCAGTACTTC.

The V and J genes are TRBV6-6 and TRBJ1-1; possibly TRBD1 for D (6 bases). Trimming removed 5 bases from V and 1 base from J, with 8 bases in between. The CDR3 contains 13 residues. The germline gives CDR1 MNHNY, CDR2 SVGAGI (reference sequence). CDR3 protein: CASSTQGNTEAFF. The CDR3 DNA follows: TGTGCCAGCAGTACACAGGGGAACACTGAAGCTTTCTTT.

The gene calls are TRBV27 and TRBJ2-2; D remains unclear. Germline V gene lookup returns CDR1 MNHEY and CDR2 SMNVEV (reference sequence). The CDR3 spans 13 residues. V gave up 10 bases and J gave up 5 bases, with 14 bases separating them. For the CDR3, the DNA is TGTGCCAACGAAACGTGGCCGACCGGGGAGCTGTTTTTT. It specifies CANETWPTGELFF.

The rearrangement uses TRBV7-9 and TRBJ2-3; 12 positions agree with TRBD1. J gave up 2 bases and V 6 bases, and 6 bases lay outside the gene matches. The CDR3 is 16 amino acids. The V gene's germline CDR1 is SEHNR and CDR2 FQNEAQ (reference sequence). For the CDR3, the DNA is TGTGCCAGCAGTTGGGACAGGGGGCTTCCCACAGATACGCAGTATTTT. It encodes CASSWDRGLPTDTQYF.

The genes are TRBV9 and TRBJ2-3; 10 nucleotides line up with TRBD1. The CDR3 length is 15 residues. Germline-derived CDR1 and CDR2 are SGDLS and YYNGEE. V shed 7 bases, J shed 4 bases, and the junction held 9 bases outside the gene matches. As DNA, the CDR3 is TGTGCCAGCGAGAAGGGGACAGGGGCGGCAGATACGCAGTATTTT. Translated: CASEKGTGAADTQYF.

The rearrangement uses TRBV7-2 and TRBJ1-2, with D unresolved. Germline V lookup: CDR1 SGHTA, CDR2 FQGNSA. The CDR3 sequence is 14 residues long. V gave up 1 base and J gave up 4 bases, with 10 bases separating them. The CDR3 is CASSLGVKSYGYTF. The CDR3 DNA reads as TGTGCCAGCAGCTTAGGAGTGAAGAGCTATGGCTACACCTTC.

V gene TRBV27 combines with J gene TRBJ2-5; 12 bases are shared with TRBD2. The end of the DNA is better explained by TRBJ2-7, so the J call may be wrong. The CDR3 loop spans 16 amino acids. Germline CDR1 MNHEY, CDR2 SMNVEV (reference sequence). The CDR3 nucleotides read TGTGCCAGCAGTTTATCTGGACTAGCGGGAAACTACGAGCAGTACTTC. It translates to CASSLSGLAGNYEQYF.

To note about this clone: Other DNA sequences in the sample encode the same CDR3. This rearrangement joins TRBV11-3 to TRBJ1-6; no clear D. CDR1 is SGHNT and CDR2 is YENEEA in the germline V gene. V lost 5 bases and J 7 bases, leaving 9 bases between the germline ends. This CDR3 has 13 residues. CDR3 sequence reads: CASSATQNSPLHF. In nucleotides, the CDR3 is TGTGCCAGCAGCGCTACACAGAATTCACCCCTCCACTTT.

This rearrangement joins TRBV4-2 to TRBJ2-7; no clear D gene. The CDR3 runs to 15 residues. Germline V gives CDR1 LGHNA, CDR2 YNFKEQ. The V end was cut by 4 bases, the J end by 0 bases, with 13 bases between. The CDR3 DNA reads TGTGCCAGCAGCCGGTATAGCCGTGGCTCCTACGAGCAGTACTTC. This gives the protein CASSRYSRGSYEQYF.

Worth noting for this clone: Other DNA variants within this sample encode the same CDR3. CDR3 sequence (DNA): TGCGCCAGCAGCTTAACAGGGAACACTGAAGCTTTCTTT. Its translation: CASSLTGNTEAFF. The V call is TRBV5-1, the J call TRBJ1-1; D is perhaps TRBD1 (5 bases). CDR3 length: 13 amino acids. Trimming removed 2 bases from V and 1 base from J, with 6 bases in between. Germline-derived CDR1 and CDR2 are SGHRS and YFSETQ.

The CDR3 DNA sequence: TGTGCCAGCAGTCAAAGTATTCCATTCACCACTTATAGCAATCAGCCCCAGCATTTT. Its protein is CASSQSIPFTTYSNQPQHF. The chain has TRBV27 and TRBJ1-5; unclear D gene. Germline CDR1 is MNHEY and CDR2 is SMNVEV (reference sequence). There are 19 residues in the CDR3. V was pared by 5 bases and J by 0 bases, with 23 bases between.

The rearrangement uses TRBV30 and TRBJ1-4, with D possibly being TRBD1 (5 bases). Per the germline V gene, CDR1 is GTSNPN and CDR2 is SVGIG (reference sequence). V lost 3 bases and J lost 1, with 9 bases in between. CDR3 length equals 14 residues. The CDR3 coding sequence is TGTGCCTGGAGCCAGGGTAGAACTAATGAAAAACTGTTTTTT. Translation: CAWSQGRTNEKLFF.

As to this clone: A junction end diverges from the germline sequence, so it may reflect a read error. The chain joins TRBV19 to TRBJ2-7; 8 bases line up with TRBD1. The length of the CDR3 is 12 residues. The germline V gene encodes CDR1 LNHDA and CDR2 SQIVND (reference sequence). The CDR3 loop reads CASSMEGQVLLF. CDR3 sequence (DNA): TGTGCCAGTAGTATGGAGGGACAGGTCCTACTCTTC.

This chain uses TRBV29-1 with TRBJ2-5, with 8 positions matching TRBD2. The CDR3 has 11 residues. Germline V lookup: CDR1 SQVTM, CDR2 ANQGSEA. CDR3 bases: TGCAGTCCGGCGGGGGGCAGGACCCAGTACTTC. Protein sequence: CSPAGGRTQYF.

The CDR3 here is CASSLGALQETQYF. CDR3 in DNA: TGTGCCAGCAGCTTGGGGGCCCTACAAGAGACCCAGTACTTC. The chain links TRBV5-4 to TRBJ2-5; the D is unclear. The CDR3 consists of 14 residues. CDR1 is SGHNT, CDR2 YYREEE, per germline (reference sequence). Trimming shortened V by 0 bases and J by 2 bases, and 8 bases separated the two germline ends.

The table lists this clone with a few counts. The rearrangement links TRBV2 to TRBJ1-1, with D perhaps matching TRBD1 (6 bases). Trimming cost V 4 bases and J 3 bases, with 18 bases left between them. The length of the CDR3 is 16 residues. CDR1 is SNHLY and CDR2 is FYNNEI in the germline V gene. For the CDR3, the DNA is TGTGCCAGCAGTGTTGTGGGGGCCTCGCATGACACTGAAGCTTTCTTT. It specifies CASSVVGASHDTEAFF.

The rearrangement joins TRBV18 to TRBJ2-1, with D hard to call. Trimming removed 4 bases at V and 4 bases at J, with 5 bases between. Germline V CDR1 and CDR2: KGHSH, LQKENI. The CDR3 runs to 12 residues. This chain's CDR3 is CASSLDYNEQFF. The CDR3 nucleotides read TGTGCCAGCTCACTAGATTACAATGAGCAGTTCTTC.

J is TRBJ1-6 and V is TRBV2, with 10 bases identical to TRBD1. With V trimmed by 10 bases and J by 7 bases, 16 bases remained unmatched. This CDR3 region has 17 residues. The germline CDR1 and CDR2 sequences are SNHLY and FYNNEI. The CDR3 coding sequence is TGTGCCATTGGAACTAGGGACAGGGGATCGGGCAATTCACCCCTCCACTTT. This sequence encodes CAIGTRDRGSGNSPLHF.

The V gene is TRBV5-8, the J gene TRBJ2-5, with 16 positions matching TRBD2. Losses at the gene ends were 4 bases for V and 2 bases for J; bases not matched to a gene: 11. The CDR3 has 19 amino acids. Germline V CDR1 and CDR2: SGHTS, YDEGEE. CDR3: CASSRGGTSGGEIQETQYF. Here the CDR3 DNA reads TGTGCCAGCAGCCGTGGAGGGACTAGCGGGGGGGAGATACAAGAGACCCAGTACTTC.